This paragraph reports one T cell receptor (beta chain). These data originate in a study of blood T cell repertoires in COVID-19. Study background: T cells, B-cell-depleted T cells, or PBMCs provided the cDNA or gDNA that served as material.

Enrolment of Seattle patients took place during active infection, and they were followed longitudinally. CDR1 is MNHEY and CDR2 is SVGEGT in the germline V gene. There are 14 residues in the CDR3. Trimming pared 4 bases from V and 5 bases from J, leaving 14 bases between. Original data processing: Estimation of nucleated cell counts relied on the amplification of reference gene primers. The method was immunoSEQ multiplex PCR; TCRdb's version includes in-frame clones alone and lacks a portion of them. V and J calls and clone size are given by that table; D and trimming were obtained from the DNA. Of 150,000 to 200,000 clones listed, roughly four fifths are singletons.

The source of this sequence is a woman aged 70-85 years with COVID-19, enrolled during active disease. Sequenced sample: peripheral blood. The rearrangement uses TRBV6-2 or TRBV6-3 and TRBJ1-1; tentatively, D is TRBD1 (5 bases). This CDR3 is CASSLLGGITEAFF. Here the CDR3 DNA reads TGTGCCAGCAGTTTACTTGGGGGGATAACTGAAGCTTTCTTT.